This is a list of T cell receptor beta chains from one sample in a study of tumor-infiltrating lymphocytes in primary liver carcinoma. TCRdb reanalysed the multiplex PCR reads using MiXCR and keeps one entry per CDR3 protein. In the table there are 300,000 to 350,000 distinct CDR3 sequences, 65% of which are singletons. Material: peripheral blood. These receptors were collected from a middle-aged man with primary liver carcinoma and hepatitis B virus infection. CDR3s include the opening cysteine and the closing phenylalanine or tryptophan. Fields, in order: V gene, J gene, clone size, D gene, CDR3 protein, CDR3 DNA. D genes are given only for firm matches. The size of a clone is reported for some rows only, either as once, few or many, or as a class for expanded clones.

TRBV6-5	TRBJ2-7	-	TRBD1	CASRGWDSYEQYF	TGTGCCAGCAGGGGATGGGACAGCTACGAGCAGTACTTC
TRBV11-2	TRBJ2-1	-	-	CASSPDVGLAGRGQFF	TGTGCCAGCAGCCCAGACGTGGGATTGGCGGGAAGGGGGCAGTTCTTC
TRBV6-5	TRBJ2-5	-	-	CASSYSTGQEAQYF	TGTGCCAGCAGTTACTCGACCGGACAAGAGGCCCAGTACTTC
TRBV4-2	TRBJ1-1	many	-	CASSQVNSEGEAFF	TGTGCCAGCAGCCAAGTGAACAGCGAAGGGGAAGCTTTCTTT
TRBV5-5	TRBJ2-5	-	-	CASSYFGATELETQYF	TGTGCCAGCAGCTACTTCGGGGCTACCGAGCTGGAGACCCAGTACTTC
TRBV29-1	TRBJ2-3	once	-	CSVGGLTNTDTQYF	TGCAGCGTTGGTGGTTTAACTAACACAGATACGCAGTATTTT
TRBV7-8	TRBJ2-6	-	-	CVSSLWGVGGANVLTF	TGTGTCAGCAGCTTGTGGGGAGTGGGAGGGGCCAACGTCCTGACTTTC
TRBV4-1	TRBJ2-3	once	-	CASSQPRGDTQYF	TGCGCGAGCAGCCAACCTCGGGGAGATACGCAGTATTTT
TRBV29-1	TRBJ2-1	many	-	CSVKGGSSYNEQFF	TGCAGCGTTAAAGGGGGGAGCTCCTACAATGAGCAGTTCTTC
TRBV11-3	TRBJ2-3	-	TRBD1	CVSSDRDRCTDTQYF	TGTGTCAGCAGCGACCGGGACAGGTGCACAGATACGCAGTATTTT
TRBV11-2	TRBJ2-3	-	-	CASSLVGSETDPHYF	TGTGCCAGCAGCTTAGTCGGGAGTGAGACAGATCCGCACTATTTT
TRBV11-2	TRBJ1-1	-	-	CANSRGAQGFGTEAFF	TGTGCCAACAGTCGTGGGGCTCAGGGGTTCGGCACTGAAGCTTTCTTT
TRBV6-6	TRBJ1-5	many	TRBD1	CARKGQGGQGADSNQPQHF	TGTGCCAGAAAGGGCCAAGGGGGACAGGGGGCGGATAGCAATCAGCCCCAGCATTTT
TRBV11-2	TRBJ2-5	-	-	CAGSLNRQQETQYF	TGTGCCGGCAGCCTAAATCGCCAGCAGGAGACCCAGTACTTC
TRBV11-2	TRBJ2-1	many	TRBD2	CASSSLAGGWNEQFF	TGTGCCAGCAGCTCGCTAGCGGGAGGATGGAATGAGCAGTTCTTC
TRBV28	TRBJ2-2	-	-	CASLSAGGRPGELFF	TGTGCCAGCCTGTCCGCCGGGGGGCGCCCCGGGGAGCTGTTTTTT
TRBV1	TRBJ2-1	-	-	CTSSQVPGSGTSGLSSYNEQFF	TGCACCAGCAGCCAGGTACCTGGCTCCGGGACTAGCGGGCTCAGCTCCTACAATGAGCAGTTCTTC
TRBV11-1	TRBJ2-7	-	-	CTSSSDSYEQYF	TGTACCAGCAGCTCCGATAGCTACGAGCAGTACTTC
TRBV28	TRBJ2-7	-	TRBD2	CASSRLAATSYEQYF	TGTGCCAGCAGTCGACTAGCGGCAACATCCTACGAGCAGTACTTC
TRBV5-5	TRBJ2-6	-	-	CASSLEFWGSGANVLSF	-
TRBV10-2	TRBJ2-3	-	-	CASTLTDTQYF	TGCGCCAGCACCTTAACCGATACGCAGTATTTT
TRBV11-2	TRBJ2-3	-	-	CASSLGRSYSNQTQYF	TGTGCCAGCAGCTTGGGGCGGTCTTATAGCAATCAGACCCAGTATTTT
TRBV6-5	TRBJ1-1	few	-	CASSYQEVNTEAFF	TGTGCCAGCAGTTACCAAGAAGTGAACACTGAAGCTTTCTTT
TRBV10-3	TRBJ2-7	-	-	CAPYGGPYEQYF	TGTGCCCCCTACGGAGGGCCCTACGAGCAGTACTTC
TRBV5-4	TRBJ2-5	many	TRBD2	CASSSRTSGSQETQYF	TGTGCCAGCAGCTCTCGGACTAGCGGCTCCCAAGAGACCCAGTACTTC
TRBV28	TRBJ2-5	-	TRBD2	CASRLAGGTLQETQYF	TGTGCCAGCCGGCTAGCGGGAGGGACCCTACAAGAGACCCAGTACTTC
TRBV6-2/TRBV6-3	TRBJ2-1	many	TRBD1	CASSSAGTDVSYNEQFF	TGTGCCAGCAGTTCTGCCGGGACAGATGTCTCCTACAATGAGCAGTTCTTC
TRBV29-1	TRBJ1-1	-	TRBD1	CSFSTGTGAFLTEVFF	TGCAGCTTTTCTACCGGGACAGGGGCCTTCCTAACAGAGGTTTTCTTT
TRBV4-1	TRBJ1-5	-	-	CASNQEIARQDQPQHF	TGCGCCAGCAACCAAGAGATAGCCCGGCAGGATCAGCCCCAGCATTTT
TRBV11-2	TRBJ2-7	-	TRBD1	CACSSGTGAYGQYF	TGTGCCTGCAGCTCCGGGACAGGGGCCTACGGGCAGTACTTC
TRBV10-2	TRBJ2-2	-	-	CASSEDWGRTGELFF	TGCGCCAGCAGTGAAGACTGGGGGCGGACCGGGGAGCTGTTTTTT
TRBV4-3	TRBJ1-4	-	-	CASSQDPKGSTSEKLFF	TGCGCCAGCAGCCAAGACCCTAAGGGGTCTACTAGTGAAAAGCTGTTTTTT
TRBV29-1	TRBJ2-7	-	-	CSVEDCAFYYEQYF	TGCAGCGTTGAAGATTGCGCCTTTTACTACGAGCAGTACTTC
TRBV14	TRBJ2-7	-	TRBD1	CASSPTQGAWVEQYF	TGTGCCAGCAGCCCCACACAGGGGGCATGGGTCGAGCAGTACTTC
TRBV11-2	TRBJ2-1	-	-	CASSLPIGEIEQLF	TGTGCCAGCAGCTTACCGATCGGTGAAATTGAGCAGCTCTTC
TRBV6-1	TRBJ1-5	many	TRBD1	CASSERQGGIQPQHF	TGTGCCAGCAGTGAACGACAGGGTGGTATTCAGCCCCAGCATTTT
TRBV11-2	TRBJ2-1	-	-	CVSSRGRSGEQFF	TGTGTCAGCAGCCGCGGCCGGAGCGGTGAGCAGTTCTTC
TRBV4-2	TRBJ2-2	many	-	CASSHLGSRADGELFF	TGTGCCAGCAGCCATCTAGGTAGCAGGGCGGACGGGGAGCTGTTTTTT
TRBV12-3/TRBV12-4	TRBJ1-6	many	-	CATTDRLTAFSPLHF	TGTGCCACCACGGACCGATTGACAGCCTTTTCACCCCTCCACTTT
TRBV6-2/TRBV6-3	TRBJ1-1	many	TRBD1	CASIEGTGSLNTEAFF	TGTGCCAGCATCGAGGGGACAGGGAGCTTAAACACTGAAGCTTTCTTT
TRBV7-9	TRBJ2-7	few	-	CASSSREVSSYEQYF	TGTGCCAGCAGCTCCCGGGAAGTCAGCTCCTACGAGCAGTACTTC
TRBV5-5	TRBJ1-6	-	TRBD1	CASSLWTGQNSPLNF	TGTGCCAGCAGCTTGTGGACAGGGCAGAATTCACCCCTAAACTTT